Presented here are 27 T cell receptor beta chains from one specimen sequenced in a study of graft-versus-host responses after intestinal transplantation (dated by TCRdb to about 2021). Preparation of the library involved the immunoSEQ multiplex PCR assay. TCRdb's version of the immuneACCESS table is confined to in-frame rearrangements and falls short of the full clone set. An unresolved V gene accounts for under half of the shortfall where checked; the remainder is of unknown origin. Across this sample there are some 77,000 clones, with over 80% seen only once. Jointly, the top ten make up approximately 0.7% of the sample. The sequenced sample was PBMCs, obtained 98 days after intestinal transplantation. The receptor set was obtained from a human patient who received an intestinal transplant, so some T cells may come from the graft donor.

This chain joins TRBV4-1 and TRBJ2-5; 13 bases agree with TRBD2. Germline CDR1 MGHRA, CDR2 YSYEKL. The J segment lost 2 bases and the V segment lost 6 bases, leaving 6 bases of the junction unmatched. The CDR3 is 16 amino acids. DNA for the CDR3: TGCGCCAGCAGGCGACTAGCGGGGGGAGCTCAAGAGACCCAGTACTTC. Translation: CASRRLAGGAQETQYF.

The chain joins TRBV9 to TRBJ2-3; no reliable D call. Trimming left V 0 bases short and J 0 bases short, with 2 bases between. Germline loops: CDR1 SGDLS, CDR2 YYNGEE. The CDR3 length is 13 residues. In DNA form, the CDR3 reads TGTGCCAGCAGCGTAGCTAGCACAGATACGCAGTATTTT. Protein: CASSVASTDTQYF.

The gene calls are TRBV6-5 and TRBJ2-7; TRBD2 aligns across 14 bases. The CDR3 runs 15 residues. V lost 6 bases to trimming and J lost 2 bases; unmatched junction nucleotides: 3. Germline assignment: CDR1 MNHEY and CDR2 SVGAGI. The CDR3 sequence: CASSGTSGGTYEQYF. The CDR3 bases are TGTGCCAGCAGCGGGACTAGCGGGGGAACCTACGAGCAGTACTTC.

The DNA for the CDR3 is TGTGCCAGCAGCCAAGATTGGGGGCTCCAAGAGACCCAGTACTTC. This encodes CASSQDWGLQETQYF. This chain links TRBV14 with TRBJ2-5; tentatively, D is TRBD1 (6 bases). Trimming shortened V by 0 bases and J by 1 base, and 9 bases separated the two germline ends. Per germline, CDR1 SGHDN and CDR2 FVKESK. The CDR3 length is 15 residues.

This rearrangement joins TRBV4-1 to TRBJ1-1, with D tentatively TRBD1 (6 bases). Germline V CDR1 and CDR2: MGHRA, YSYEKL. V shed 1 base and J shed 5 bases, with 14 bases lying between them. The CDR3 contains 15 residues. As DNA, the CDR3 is TGCGCCAGCAGCCAAGCCCTCAATAGGGGGACTGAAGCTTTCTTT. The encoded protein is CASSQALNRGTEAFF.

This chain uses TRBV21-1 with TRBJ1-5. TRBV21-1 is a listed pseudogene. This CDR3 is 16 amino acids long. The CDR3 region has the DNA TGTGCCAGCAGCGGAAGAGACAGGGAGGGCGGTCAGCCCCAGCATTTT. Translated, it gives CASSGRDREGGQPQHF.

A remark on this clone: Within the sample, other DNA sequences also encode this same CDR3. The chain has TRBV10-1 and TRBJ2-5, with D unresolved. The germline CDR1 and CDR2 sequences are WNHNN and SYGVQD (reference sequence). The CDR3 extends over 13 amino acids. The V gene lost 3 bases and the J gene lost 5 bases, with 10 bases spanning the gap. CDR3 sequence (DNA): TGCGCCAGCAGTGATAAGGGTCGGGAGACCCAGTACTTC. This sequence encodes CASSDKGRETQYF.

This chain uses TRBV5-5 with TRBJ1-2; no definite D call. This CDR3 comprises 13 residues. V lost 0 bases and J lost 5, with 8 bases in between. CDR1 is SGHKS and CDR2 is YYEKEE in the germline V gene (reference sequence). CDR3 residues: CASSLAGWYGYTF. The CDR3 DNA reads TGTGCCAGCAGCTTGGCCGGATGGTATGGCTACACCTTC.

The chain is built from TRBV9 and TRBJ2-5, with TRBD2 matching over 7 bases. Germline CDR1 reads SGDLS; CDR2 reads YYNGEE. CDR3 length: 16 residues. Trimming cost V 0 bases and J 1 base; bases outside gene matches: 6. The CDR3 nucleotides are TGTGCCAGCAGCGTAGGGTGGACGGGGGGCCAAGAGACCCAGTACTTC. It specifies CASSVGWTGGQETQYF.

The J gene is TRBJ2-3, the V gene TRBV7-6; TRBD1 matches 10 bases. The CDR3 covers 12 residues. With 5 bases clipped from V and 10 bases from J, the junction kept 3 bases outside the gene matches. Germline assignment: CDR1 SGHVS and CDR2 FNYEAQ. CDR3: CASSPGTGAQYF. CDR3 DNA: TGTGCCAGCAGCCCCGGGACAGGGGCGCAGTATTTT. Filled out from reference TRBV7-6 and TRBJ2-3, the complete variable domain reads GAGVSQSPRYKVTKRGQDVALRCDPISGHVSLYWYRQALGQGPEFLTYFNYEAQQDKSGLPNDRFSAERPEGSISTLTIQRTEQRDSAMYRCASSPGTGAQYFGPGTRLTVL.

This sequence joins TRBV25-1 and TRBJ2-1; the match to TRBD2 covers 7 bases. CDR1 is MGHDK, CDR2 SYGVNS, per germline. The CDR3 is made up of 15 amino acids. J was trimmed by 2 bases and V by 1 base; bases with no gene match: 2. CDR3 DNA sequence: TGTGCCAGCAGTGAATGGGGGGGACCCTACAATGAGCAGTTCTTC. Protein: CASSEWGGPYNEQFF.

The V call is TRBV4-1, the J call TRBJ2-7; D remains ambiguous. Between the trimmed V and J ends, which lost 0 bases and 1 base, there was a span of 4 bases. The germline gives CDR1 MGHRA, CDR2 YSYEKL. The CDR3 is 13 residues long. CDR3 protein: CASSQEGSYEQYF. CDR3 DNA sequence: TGCGCCAGCAGCCAAGAGGGATCCTACGAGCAGTACTTC.

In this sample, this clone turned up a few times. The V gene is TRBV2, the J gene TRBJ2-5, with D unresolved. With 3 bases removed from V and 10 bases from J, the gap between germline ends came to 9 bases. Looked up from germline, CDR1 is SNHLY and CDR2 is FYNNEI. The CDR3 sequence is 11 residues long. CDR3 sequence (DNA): TGTGCCAGCAGTGACCTCCCAGGCCAGTACTTC. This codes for CASSDLPGQYF.

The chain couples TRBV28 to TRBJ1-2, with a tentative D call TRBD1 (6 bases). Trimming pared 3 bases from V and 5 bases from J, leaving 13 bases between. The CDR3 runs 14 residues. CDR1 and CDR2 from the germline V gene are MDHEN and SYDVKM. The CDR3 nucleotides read TGTGCCAGCAGTTTCGACAGGTGGGGGTATGGCTACACCTTC. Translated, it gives CASSFDRWGYGYTF.

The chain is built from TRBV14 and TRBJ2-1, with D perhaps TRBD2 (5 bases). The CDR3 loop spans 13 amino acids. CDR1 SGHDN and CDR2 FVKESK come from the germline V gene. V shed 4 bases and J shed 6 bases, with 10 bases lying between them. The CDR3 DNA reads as TGTGCCAGCAGCCGGCGCGGGCCCAATGAGCAGTTCTTC. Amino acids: CASSRRGPNEQFF. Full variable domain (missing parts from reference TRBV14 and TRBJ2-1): EAGVTQFPSHSVIEKGQTVTLRCDPISGHDNLYWYRRVMGKEIKFLLHFVKESKQDESGMPNNRFLAERTGGTYSTLKVQPAELEDSGVYFCASSRRGPNEQFFGPGTRLTVL.

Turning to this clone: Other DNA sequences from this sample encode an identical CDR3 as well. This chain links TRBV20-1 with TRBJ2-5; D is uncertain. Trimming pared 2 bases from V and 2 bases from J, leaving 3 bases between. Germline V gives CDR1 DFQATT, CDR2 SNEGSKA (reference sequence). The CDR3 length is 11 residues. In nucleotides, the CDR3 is TGCAGTGCTAGAAAGCAAGAGACCCAGTACTTC. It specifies CSARKQETQYF.

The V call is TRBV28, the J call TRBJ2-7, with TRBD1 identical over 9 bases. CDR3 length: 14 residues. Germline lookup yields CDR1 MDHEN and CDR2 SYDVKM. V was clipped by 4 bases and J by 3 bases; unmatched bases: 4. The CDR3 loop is CASSYGTGYYEQYF. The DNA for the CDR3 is TGTGCCAGCAGTTATGGGACAGGGTACTACGAGCAGTACTTC.

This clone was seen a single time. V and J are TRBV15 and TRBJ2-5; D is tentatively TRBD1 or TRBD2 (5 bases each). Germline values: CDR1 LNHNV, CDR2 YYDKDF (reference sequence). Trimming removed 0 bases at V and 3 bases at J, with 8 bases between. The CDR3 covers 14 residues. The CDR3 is CATSRDRGEETQYF. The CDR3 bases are TGTGCCACCAGCAGAGATCGAGGGGAAGAGACCCAGTACTTC.

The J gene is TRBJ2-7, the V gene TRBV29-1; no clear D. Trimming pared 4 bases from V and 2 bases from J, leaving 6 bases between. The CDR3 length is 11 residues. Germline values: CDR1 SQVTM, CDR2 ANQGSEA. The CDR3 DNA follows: TGCAGCGTTGGGGCCGCCTACGAGCAGTACTTC. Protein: CSVGAAYEQYF.

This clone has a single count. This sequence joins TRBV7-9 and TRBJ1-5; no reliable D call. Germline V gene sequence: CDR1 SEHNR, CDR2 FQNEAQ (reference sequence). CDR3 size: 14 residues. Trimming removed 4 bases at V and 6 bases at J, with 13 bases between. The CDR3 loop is CASSYAGKGQPQHF. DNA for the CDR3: TGTGCCAGCAGCTACGCCGGGAAGGGTCAGCCCCAGCATTTT.

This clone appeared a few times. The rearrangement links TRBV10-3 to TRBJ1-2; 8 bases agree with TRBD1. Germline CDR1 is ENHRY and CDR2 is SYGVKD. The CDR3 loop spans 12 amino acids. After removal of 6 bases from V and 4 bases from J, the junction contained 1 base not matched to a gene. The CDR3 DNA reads TGTGCCATCAGCGACAGGGGCTATGGCTACACCTTC. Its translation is CAISDRGYGYTF.

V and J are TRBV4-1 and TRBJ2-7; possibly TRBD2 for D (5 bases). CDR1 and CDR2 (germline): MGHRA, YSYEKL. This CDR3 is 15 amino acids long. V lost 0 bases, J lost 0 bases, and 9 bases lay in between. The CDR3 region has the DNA TGCGCCAGCAGCCAAGATACGGGGAGCTCCTACGAGCAGTACTTC. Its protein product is CASSQDTGSSYEQYF.

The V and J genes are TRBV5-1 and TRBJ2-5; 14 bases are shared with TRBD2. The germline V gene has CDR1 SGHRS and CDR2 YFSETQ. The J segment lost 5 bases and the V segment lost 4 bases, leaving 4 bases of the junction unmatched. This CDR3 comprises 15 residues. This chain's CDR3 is CASSGRLAGGETQYF. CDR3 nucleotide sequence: TGCGCCAGCAGCGGGCGACTAGCGGGGGGGGAGACCCAGTACTTC.

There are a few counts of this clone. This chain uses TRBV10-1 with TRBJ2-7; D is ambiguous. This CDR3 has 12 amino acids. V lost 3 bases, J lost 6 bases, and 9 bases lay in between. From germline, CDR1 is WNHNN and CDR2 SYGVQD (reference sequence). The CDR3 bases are TGCGCCAGCAGTGAATTGTTGGGCGAGCAGTACTTC. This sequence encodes CASSELLGEQYF.

CDR3 amino acids: CASSDNRGGSYNEQFF. CDR3 nucleotide sequence: TGTGCCAGCAGTGATAATCGGGGGGGCTCCTACAATGAGCAGTTCTTC. The V and J genes are TRBV2 and TRBJ2-1; 8 nucleotides match TRBD2. The germline V gene encodes CDR1 SNHLY and CDR2 FYNNEI. The V segment lost 3 bases and the J segment 0 bases; nucleotides outside the gene matches: 4. CDR3 size: 16 residues.

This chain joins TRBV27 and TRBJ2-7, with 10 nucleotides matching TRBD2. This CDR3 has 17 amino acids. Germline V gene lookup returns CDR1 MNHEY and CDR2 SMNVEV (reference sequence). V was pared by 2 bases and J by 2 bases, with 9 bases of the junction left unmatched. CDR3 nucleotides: TGTGCCAGCAGTTTAAAAGGGGGACTAGCGTATACCTACGAGCAGTACTTC. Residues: CASSLKGGLAYTYEQYF.

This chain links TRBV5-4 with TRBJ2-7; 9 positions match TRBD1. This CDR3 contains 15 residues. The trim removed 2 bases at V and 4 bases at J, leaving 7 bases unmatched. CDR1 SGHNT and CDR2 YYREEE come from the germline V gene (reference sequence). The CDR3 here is CASSFTGQGMYEQYF. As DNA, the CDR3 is TGTGCCAGCAGCTTTACCGGACAGGGGATGTACGAGCAGTACTTC.